Following are 21 T cell receptor beta chains from one sample sequenced in a study of blood T cell repertoires in COVID-19. Produced via immunoSEQ multiplex PCR; TCRdb's table is partial and in-frame only. The sample has around 150,000 clones, roughly nine tenths seen once; the top ten hold roughly 3.1%. The sequenced sample was peripheral blood. The receptors originated from a man between 60 and 75 years old with acute or convalescent COVID-19.

This clone was detected only once. The V gene is TRBV7-2, the J gene TRBJ1-6; TRBD1 might be the D (6 bases). The CDR3 contains 16 residues. V was shortened by 1 base and J by 7 bases, with 14 bases between the two germline ends. CDR1 is SGHTA and CDR2 is FQGNSA in the germline V gene. The CDR3 DNA sequence: TGTGCCAGCAGCTTAGGCAGGGGCCGCGGGAATTCACCCCTCCACTTT. This translates into CASSLGRGRGNSPLHF.

Written as DNA, the CDR3 is TGTGCCAGCTCACCCAGGAGGGGAAGAGATACGCAGTATTTT. It codes for CASSPRRGRDTQYF. This chain links TRBV18 with TRBJ2-3; TRBD2 might be the D (6 bases). CDR1 and CDR2 (germline): KGHSH, LQKENI. The CDR3 loop spans 14 amino acids. V dropped 3 bases and J dropped 5 bases, with 12 bases sitting between them.

V usage is TRBV6-5 and J usage is TRBJ1-2; 7 bases align to TRBD1. The CDR3 spans 13 residues. From germline, CDR1 is MNHEY and CDR2 SVGAGI. V was pared by 5 bases and J by 8 bases, with 8 bases of the junction left unmatched. CDR3 sequence reads: CASSPPRGAGYTF. The CDR3 DNA reads TGTGCCAGCAGTCCCCCCAGGGGGGCGGGCTACACCTTC.

The rearrangement joins TRBV6-5 to TRBJ2-7; D is undetermined. Trimming left V 1 base short and J 0 bases short, with 10 bases between. Germline CDR1 is MNHEY and CDR2 is SVGAGI. The CDR3 runs to 15 residues. The CDR3 reads CASSYYVGSSYEQYF. For the CDR3, the DNA is TGTGCCAGCAGTTACTATGTTGGCAGCTCCTACGAGCAGTACTTC.

CDR3 loop: CASGSEGGWYEQYF. As DNA, the CDR3 is TGTGCTAGTGGTTCGGAAGGGGGCTGGTACGAGCAGTACTTC. The chain links TRBV12-5 to TRBJ2-7; TRBD1 matches at 7 bases. CDR1 and CDR2 (germline): LGHNT, FRNRAP. V shed 4 bases and J 4 bases; nucleotides not matched to a gene: 7. The length of the CDR3 is 14 residues.

This chain joins TRBV6-6 and TRBJ1-1, with D maybe TRBD1 (5 bases). CDR1 and CDR2 (germline): MNHNY, SVGAGI (reference sequence). Trimming removed 2 bases from V and 4 bases from J, with 11 bases in between. This CDR3 region has 14 residues. In DNA, the CDR3 is TGTGCCAGCAGTTACGTCAGGGAGGGCACTGAAGCTTTCTTT. Its translation: CASSYVREGTEAFF.

This chain connects TRBV5-1 to TRBJ1-1; 7 positions match TRBD1. Germline V gene lookup returns CDR1 SGHRS and CDR2 YFSETQ. The CDR3 runs to 14 residues. J was trimmed by 7 bases and V by 4 bases; bases with no gene match: 10. The DNA for the CDR3 is TGCGCCAGCAGCCCCCCCGGACAGGTCTTTGAAGCTTTCTTT. It specifies CASSPPGQVFEAFF.

This clone showed up just once. Compared with germline, one end of the junction differs, possibly owing to a read error. V gene TRBV24-1 combines with J gene TRBJ2-1, with 10 bases aligning to TRBD1. This CDR3 contains 15 residues. Per germline, CDR1 KGHDR and CDR2 SFDVKD. In nucleotides, the CDR3 is TGTGCCACCAAAGAGACAGGGGGCTCCCACAATGAGCAGTTCTTC. This gives the protein CATKETGGSHNEQFF.

The V and J genes are TRBV6-5 and TRBJ1-4; D is undetermined. The CDR3 extends over 11 amino acids. V lost 8 bases and J lost 14, with 15 bases in between. The germline CDR1 and CDR2 sequences are MNHEY and SVGAGI. CDR3: CASGLSHILFF. The CDR3 DNA sequence: TGTGCCAGCGGGCTGAGTCATATCCTGTTTTTT.

This clone was found once. J is TRBJ2-3 and V is TRBV19; TRBD2 is a possible D gene (6 bases). CDR1 is LNHDA, CDR2 SQIVND, per germline (reference sequence). The CDR3 runs to 15 residues. Between the trimmed V and J ends, which lost 3 bases and 5 bases, there was a span of 15 bases. CDR3 bases: TGTGCCAGTAGTATCCCCGGACTCGGGAGAGATACGCAGTATTTT. As protein: CASSIPGLGRDTQYF.

This chain uses TRBV29-1 with TRBJ2-1; 12 positions match TRBD1. Germline trimming cut 3 bases from V and 2 bases from J; bases unmatched to any gene: 23. From germline, CDR1 is SQVTM and CDR2 ANQGSEA. The CDR3 sequence is 22 residues long. CDR3 sequence (DNA): TGCAGCGTTGAGACGGGGCTTCCGGGACAGGGGGCCGGGGGGGCTGCCTACAATGAGCAGTTCTTC. Translated, it gives CSVETGLPGQGAGGAAYNEQFF.

The CDR3 region is CASSPLERGSYEQYF. CDR3 bases: TGTGCCAGCAGCCCCCTCGAGCGGGGGTCCTACGAGCAGTACTTC. The chain recombines TRBV11-1 with TRBJ2-7; 8 bases agree with TRBD2. Germline assignment: CDR1 SGHAT and CDR2 FQDESV (reference sequence). V dropped 5 bases and J dropped 1; count of bases not matched to a gene: 7. The CDR3 loop spans 15 amino acids. Complete variable domain (other parts from reference TRBV11-1 and TRBJ2-7): EAEVAQSPRYKITEKSQAVAFWCDPISGHATLYWYRQILGQGPELLVQFQDESVVDDSQLPKDRFSAERLKGVDSTLKIQPAELGDSAMYLCASSPLERGSYEQYFGPGTRLTVT.

This clone was counted between two and nine times. The chain recombines TRBV7-9 with TRBJ1-6; 10 bases agree with TRBD1. The CDR3 sequence is 15 residues long. V trimming: 4 bases; J trimming: 10 bases; junction bases outside the gene matches: 7. Germline CDR1 and CDR2: SEHNR and FQNEAQ (reference sequence). CDR3 protein: CASSSWGTGVSPLHF. As DNA, the CDR3 is TGTGCCAGCAGCTCCTGGGGGACAGGGGTCTCACCCCTCCACTTT. The full variable domain, in which reference TRBV7-9 and TRBJ1-6 provide the parts outside the CDR3, is DTGVSQNPRHKITKRGQNVTFRCDPISEHNRLYWYRQTLGQGPEFLTYFQNEAQLEKSRLLSDRFSAERPKGSFSTLEIQRTEQGDSAMYLCASSSWGTGVSPLHFGNGTRLTVT.

This rearrangement joins TRBV27 to TRBJ2-7; 8 bases are a match to TRBD1. With V trimmed by 6 bases and J by 4 bases, 20 bases remained unmatched. The CDR3 extends over 18 amino acids. CDR1 and CDR2 from the germline V gene are MNHEY and SMNVEV (reference sequence). Here the CDR3 DNA reads TGTGCCAGCAGCGAAACAGGGGGTTCGTTTCTTTTCGTGTACGAGCAGTACTTC. This translates into CASSETGGSFLFVYEQYF.

This chain connects TRBV7-9 to TRBJ1-2; D perhaps matches TRBD1 (5 bases). Germline V lookup: CDR1 SEHNR, CDR2 FQNEAQ (reference sequence). The CDR3 runs to 15 residues. Trimming took off 3 bases at V and 5 bases at J, with 16 bases between the two ends. The CDR3 here is CASSFSSGGLYGYTF. CDR3 bases: TGTGCCAGCAGCTTCTCCTCGGGGGGTCTGTATGGCTACACCTTC.

This sequence joins TRBV30 and TRBJ1-1, with 9 bases fitting TRBD1. V shed 2 bases, J shed 2 bases, and the junction held 6 bases outside the gene matches. The germline V gene encodes CDR1 GTSNPN and CDR2 SVGIG (reference sequence). The CDR3 contains 15 residues. In DNA, the CDR3 is TGTGCCTGGAGTAGGGGACAGGGCCGAAACACTGAAGCTTTCTTT. Protein sequence: CAWSRGQGRNTEAFF.

The V gene is TRBV5-4, the J gene TRBJ2-3; 7 bases align to TRBD1. Looked up from germline, CDR1 is SGHNT and CDR2 is YYREEE (reference sequence). The CDR3 spans 17 residues. Germline trimming cut 2 bases from V and 1 base from J; bases unmatched to any gene: 10. The CDR3 DNA follows: TGTGCCAGCAGCTTTAGGTTAGGGGGCCCTGGCACAGATACGCAGTATTTT. Amino acid sequence: CASSFRLGGPGTDTQYF.

The chain has TRBV11-2 and TRBJ2-7; 11 positions match TRBD1. Germline values: CDR1 SGHAT, CDR2 FQNNGV. Germline trimming cut 5 bases from V and 0 bases from J; bases unmatched to any gene: 12. The CDR3 contains 18 residues. The CDR3 loop reads CASSTTTGQGVGSYEQYF. The CDR3, as DNA: TGTGCCAGCAGCACTACCACGGGACAGGGGGTAGGCTCCTACGAGCAGTACTTC.

V and J are TRBV3-1 (or the pseudogene TRBV3-2) and TRBJ2-4; weak D call: TRBD2 (5 bases). Trimming removed 2 bases from V and 5 bases from J, with 19 bases in between. In germline, CDR1 is LGHDT, CDR2 YNNKEL (reference sequence). CDR3 length: 17 amino acids. The CDR3 sequence: CASSQSPSASPQNIQYF. CDR3 DNA sequence: TGTGCCAGCAGCCAAAGTCCTAGTGCTAGCCCTCAAAACATTCAGTACTTC.

This clone was seen a few times. The rearrangement joins TRBV7-2 to TRBJ1-2; D call uncertain. Germline V gene data show CDR1 as SGHTA and CDR2 as FQGNSA. CDR3 length: 13 amino acids. V was shortened by 0 bases and J by 8 bases, with 10 bases between the two germline ends. The DNA for the CDR3 is TGTGCCAGCAGCTTAGCGTGGGGAGCGGGCTACACCTTC. Protein product: CASSLAWGAGYTF.

The genes are TRBV20-1 and TRBJ2-1; D unresolved. The germline CDR1 and CDR2 sequences are DFQATT and SNEGSKA (reference sequence). The CDR3 has 14 amino acids. V was shortened by 4 bases and J by 1 base, with 11 bases between the two germline ends. CDR3 region: CSATDPYSYNEQFF. The CDR3 coding sequence is TGCAGTGCTACTGACCCTTATTCCTACAATGAGCAGTTCTTC.